A selection of T cell receptor beta chains follows, all from one sample in a study of OX40 agonist ivuxolimab in advanced cancers. Produced via immunoSEQ multiplex PCR; TCRdb's table is partial and in-frame only. The table shows some 57,000 clones, with 86% occurring only once. The specimen comprised CD4+ or CD8+ T cells sorted from blood, sampled in a trial of the OX40 agonist ivuxolimab. Every receptor here comes from an adult with an advanced solid tumor such as melanoma, head and neck, liver or kidney cancer. Both conserved end residues are part of each CDR3. The D gene is left open where the match is weak. Size is stated for part of the rows, as once, few or many counts, or as a class when the clone is expanded.

NA TRBJ1-5 TRBV9 NA TGTGCCAGCAGCGTAGGCCAGGACTATCAGCCCCAGCATTTT CASSVGQDYQPQHF
NA TRBJ1-5 TRBV19 TRBD1 TGTGCATCCAAGGGACAGGGCGGACAGCCCCAGCATTTT CASKGQGGQPQHF
NA TRBJ2-3 TRBV7-2 TRBD2 TGTGCCAGCAGCTTGACTAGCGGGAGGGATGAAAATACGCAGTATTTT CASSLTSGRDENTQYF
NA TRBJ2-3 TRBV9 TRBD1 TGTGCCAGCAGCGTAGAGGGACAGCGCACAGATACGCAGTATTTT CASSVEGQRTDTQYF
NA TRBJ2-5 TRBV6-5 TRBD1 TGTGCCAGCAGCCAGGGGGTGGGAGAGACCCAGTACTTC CASSQGVGETQYF
NA TRBJ2-3 TRBV14 NA TGTGCCAGCAGCCAAGGAACGGGAGATACGCAGTATTTT CASSQGTGDTQYF
few TRBJ2-2 TRBV2 NA TGTGCCAGCAGCCTACAGGGTACCAAAAACGGCGGGGAGCTGTTTTTT CASSLQGTKNGGELFF
NA TRBJ1-2 TRBV28 TRBD1 TGTGCCAACAAGGGGGCAGTGGAAGGCTACACCTTC CANKGAVEGYTF
NA TRBJ2-3 TRBV5-8 TRBD2 TGTGCCAGCAGCTTCTCCTATCCTAGCGGAAGCACAGATACGCAGTATTTT CASSFSYPSGSTDTQYF
NA TRBJ2-1 TRBV6-4 NA TGTGCCAGCAGTGGACAGGACGCAGGCCCCAATGAGCAGTTCTTC CASSGQDAGPNEQFF
NA TRBJ2-1 TRBV23-1 NA TGCGCCAGCAGTCAATTTACAGGGGAGGCTTACAATGAGCAGTTCTTC CASSQFTGEAYNEQFF
NA TRBJ1-1 TRBV6-1 NA TGTGCCAGCATTAAGGTCGGAAACACTGAAGCTTTCTTT CASIKVGNTEAFF
NA TRBJ2-7 TRBV7-2 TRBD1 TGTGCCAGCAGCTTAGCTTGGGGACAGGAGTACTTC CASSLAWGQEYF
NA TRBJ2-7 TRBV7-2 NA TGTGCCAGCAGCTTCGACGCCTACGAGCAGTACTTC CASSFDAYEQYF
once TRBJ2-3 TRBV27 TRBD2 TGTGCCAGCAGTTCGCTACTAGCGGGCCTAGGGGCAGATACGCAGTATTTT CASSSLLAGLGADTQYF
once TRBJ1-1 TRBV30 NA TGTGCCTGGGGGAGGGACCAGCGGGGTGAAGCTTTCTTT CAWGRDQRGEAFF
NA TRBJ1-3 TRBV5-4 NA TGTGCCAGCAGCTTGGGGGGGGTTTCTGGAAACACCATATATTTT CASSLGGVSGNTIYF
few TRBJ1-4 TRBV5-4 NA TGTGCCAGCAGCCCGGGACCGGGGAATGAAAAACTGTTTTTT CASSPGPGNEKLFF